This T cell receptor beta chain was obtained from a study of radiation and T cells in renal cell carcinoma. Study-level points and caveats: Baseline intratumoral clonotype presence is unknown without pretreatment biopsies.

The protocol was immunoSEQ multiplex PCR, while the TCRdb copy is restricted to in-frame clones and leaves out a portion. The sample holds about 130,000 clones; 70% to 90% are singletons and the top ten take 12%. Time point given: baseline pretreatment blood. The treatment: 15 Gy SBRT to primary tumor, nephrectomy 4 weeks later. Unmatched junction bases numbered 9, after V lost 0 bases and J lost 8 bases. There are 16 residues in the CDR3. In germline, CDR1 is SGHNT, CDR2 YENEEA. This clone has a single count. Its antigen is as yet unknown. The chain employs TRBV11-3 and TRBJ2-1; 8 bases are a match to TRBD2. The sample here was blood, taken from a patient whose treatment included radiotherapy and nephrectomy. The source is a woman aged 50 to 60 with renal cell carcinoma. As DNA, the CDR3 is TGTGCCAGCAGCTTAGAACAGCGGGGGCGGTTGGATGAGCAGTTCTTC. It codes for CASSLEQRGRLDEQFF.